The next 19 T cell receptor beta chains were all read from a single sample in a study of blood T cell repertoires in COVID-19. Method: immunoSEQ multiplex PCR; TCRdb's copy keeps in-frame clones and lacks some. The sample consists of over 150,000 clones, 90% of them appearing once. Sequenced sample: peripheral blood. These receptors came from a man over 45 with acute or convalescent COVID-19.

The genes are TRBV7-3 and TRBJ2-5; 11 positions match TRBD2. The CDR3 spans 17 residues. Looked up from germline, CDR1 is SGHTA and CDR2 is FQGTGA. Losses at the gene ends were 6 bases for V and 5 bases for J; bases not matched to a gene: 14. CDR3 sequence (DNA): TGTGCCAGCAGGTCTAGCGGGGGGACCGAACGGGGGGAGACCCAGTACTTC. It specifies CASRSSGGTERGETQYF.

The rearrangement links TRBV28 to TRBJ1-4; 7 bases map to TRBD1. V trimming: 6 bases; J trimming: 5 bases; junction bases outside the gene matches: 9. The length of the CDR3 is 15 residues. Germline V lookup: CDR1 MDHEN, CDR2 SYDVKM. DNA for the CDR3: TGTGCCAGCAGCAATACAGGGGACACAAATGAAAAACTGTTTTTT. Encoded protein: CASSNTGDTNEKLFF.

This CDR3 is CATSDTQGKETQYF. The DNA for the CDR3 is TGTGCCACCAGTGATACACAGGGGAAAGAGACCCAGTACTTC. The V call is TRBV24-1, the J call TRBJ2-5; 7 bases are a match to TRBD1. CDR3 length: 14 residues. Germline lookup yields CDR1 KGHDR and CDR2 SFDVKD. The V gene end was trimmed by 3 bases and the J gene end by 3 bases; junction bases not matched to a gene: 3.

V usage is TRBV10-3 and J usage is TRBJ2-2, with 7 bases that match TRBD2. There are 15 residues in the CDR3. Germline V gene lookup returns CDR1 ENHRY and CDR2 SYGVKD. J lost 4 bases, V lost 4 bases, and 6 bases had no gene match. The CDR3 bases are TGTGCCATCAGTGGGGGAGCGGGAATCACCGGGGAGCTGTTTTTT. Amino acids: CAISGGAGITGELFF.

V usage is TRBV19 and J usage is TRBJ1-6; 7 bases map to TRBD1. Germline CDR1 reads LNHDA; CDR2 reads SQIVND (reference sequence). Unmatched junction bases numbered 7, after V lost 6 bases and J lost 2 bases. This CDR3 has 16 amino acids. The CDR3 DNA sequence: TGTGCCAGTAGAAAGGGACAGCAAGCCTATAATTCACCCCTCCACTTT. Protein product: CASRKGQQAYNSPLHF. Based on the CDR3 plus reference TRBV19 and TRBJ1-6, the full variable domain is DGGITQSPKYLFRKEGQNVTLSCEQNLNHDAMYWYRQDPGQGLRLIYYSQIVNDFQKGDIAEGYSVSREKKESFPLTVTSAQKNPTAFYLCASRKGQQAYNSPLHFGNGTRLTVT.

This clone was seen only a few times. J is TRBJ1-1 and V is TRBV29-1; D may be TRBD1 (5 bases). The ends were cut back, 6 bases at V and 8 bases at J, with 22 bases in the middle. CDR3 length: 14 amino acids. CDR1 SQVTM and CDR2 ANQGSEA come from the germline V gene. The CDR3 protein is CSVHGPGGTTEAFF. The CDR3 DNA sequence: TGCAGCGTCCACGGGCCGGGGGGGACCACGGAAGCTTTCTTT.

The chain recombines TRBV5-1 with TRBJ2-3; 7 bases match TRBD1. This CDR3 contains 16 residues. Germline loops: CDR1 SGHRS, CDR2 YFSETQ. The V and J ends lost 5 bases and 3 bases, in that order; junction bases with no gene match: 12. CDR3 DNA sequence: TGCGCCAGCAGAGGGTACAACAGGGGCGGGACAGATACGCAGTATTTT. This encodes CASRGYNRGGTDTQYF.

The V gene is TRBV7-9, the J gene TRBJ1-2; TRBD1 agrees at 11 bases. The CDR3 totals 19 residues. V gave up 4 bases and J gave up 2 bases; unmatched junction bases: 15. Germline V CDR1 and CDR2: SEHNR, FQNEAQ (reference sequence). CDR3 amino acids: CASSSASLFGQGANYGYTF. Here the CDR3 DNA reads TGTGCCAGCAGCTCCGCCTCCCTTTTCGGACAGGGGGCCAACTATGGCTACACCTTC.

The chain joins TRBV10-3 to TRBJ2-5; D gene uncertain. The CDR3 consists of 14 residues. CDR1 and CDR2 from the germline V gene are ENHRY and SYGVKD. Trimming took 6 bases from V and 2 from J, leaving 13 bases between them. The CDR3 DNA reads TGTGCCATCAGCCCCGCAGGCCCGCAAGAGACCCAGTACTTC. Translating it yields CAISPAGPQETQYF.

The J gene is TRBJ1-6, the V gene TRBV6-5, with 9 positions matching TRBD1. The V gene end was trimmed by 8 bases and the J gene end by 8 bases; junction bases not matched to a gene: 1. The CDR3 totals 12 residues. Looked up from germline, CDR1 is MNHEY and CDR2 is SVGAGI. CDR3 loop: CASRDRDSPLHF. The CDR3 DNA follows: TGTGCCAGCCGGGACAGGGATTCACCCCTCCACTTT.

The CDR3 loop is CASSLAGTAYGYTF. The CDR3, as DNA: TGTGCCAGCAGCTTAGCCGGGACTGCCTATGGCTACACCTTC. The rearrangement links TRBV7-9 to TRBJ1-2; tentatively, D is TRBD1 (5 bases). The CDR3 is made up of 14 amino acids. Germline CDR1 and CDR2: SEHNR and FQNEAQ (reference sequence). Trimming cost V 0 bases and J 4 bases, with 9 bases left between them.

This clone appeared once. The chain's CDR3 is CASSQKILPGGYTF. CDR3 sequence (DNA): TGCGCCAGCAGTCAAAAAATCCTTCCGGGTGGCTACACCTTC. The chain links TRBV23-1 to TRBJ1-2; D remains ambiguous. TRBV23-1 is treated as an ORF (open reading frame) with a function not yet certain. Between the trimmed V and J ends, which lost 2 bases and 7 bases, there was a span of 14 bases. The CDR3 loop spans 14 amino acids.

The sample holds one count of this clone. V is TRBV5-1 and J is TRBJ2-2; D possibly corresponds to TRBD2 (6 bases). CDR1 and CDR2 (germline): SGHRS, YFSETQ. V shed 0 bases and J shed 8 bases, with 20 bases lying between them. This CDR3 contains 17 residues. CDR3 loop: CASSLAGGNVGLGELFF. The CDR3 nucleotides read TGCGCCAGCAGCTTGGCCGGGGGAAACGTCGGGTTAGGGGAGCTGTTTTTT.

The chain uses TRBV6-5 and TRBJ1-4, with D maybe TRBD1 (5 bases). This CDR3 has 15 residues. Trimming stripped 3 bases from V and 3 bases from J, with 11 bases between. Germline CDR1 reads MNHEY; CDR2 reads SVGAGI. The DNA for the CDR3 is TGTGCCAGCAGTTATTCAGGGAGGCCTAATGAAAAACTGTTTTTT. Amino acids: CASSYSGRPNEKLFF.

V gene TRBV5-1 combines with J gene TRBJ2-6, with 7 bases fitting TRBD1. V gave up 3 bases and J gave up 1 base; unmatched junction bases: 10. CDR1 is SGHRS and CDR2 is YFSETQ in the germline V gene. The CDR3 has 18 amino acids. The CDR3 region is CASSSGQVVPSGANVLTF. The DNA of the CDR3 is TGCGCCAGCAGCTCAGGACAGGTTGTCCCATCTGGGGCCAACGTCCTGACTTTC.

The CDR3 DNA sequence: TGTGCCAGCAGTGAAGGGGACAGGGGGTTAAGTCAGCCCCAGCATTTT. It is translated as CASSEGDRGLSQPQHF. V gene TRBV25-1 combines with J gene TRBJ1-5; 11 bases align to TRBD1. Germline V CDR1 and CDR2: MGHDK, SYGVNS. With V trimmed by 2 bases and J by 6 bases, 6 bases remained unmatched. The CDR3 loop spans 16 amino acids.

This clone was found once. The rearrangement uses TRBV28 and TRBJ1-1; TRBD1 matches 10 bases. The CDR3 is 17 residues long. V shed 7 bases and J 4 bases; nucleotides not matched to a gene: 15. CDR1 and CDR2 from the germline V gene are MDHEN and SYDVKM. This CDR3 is CASIPDRDRGGGTEAFF. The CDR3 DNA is TGTGCCAGCATTCCGGACCGGGACAGGGGAGGGGGCACTGAAGCTTTCTTT.

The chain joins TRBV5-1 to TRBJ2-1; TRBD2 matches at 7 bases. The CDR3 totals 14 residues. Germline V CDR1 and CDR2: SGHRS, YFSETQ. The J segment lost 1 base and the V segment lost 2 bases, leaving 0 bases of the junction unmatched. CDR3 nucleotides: TGCGCCAGCAGCTTAGCGGGGTCCTACAATGAGCAGTTCTTC. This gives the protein CASSLAGSYNEQFF.

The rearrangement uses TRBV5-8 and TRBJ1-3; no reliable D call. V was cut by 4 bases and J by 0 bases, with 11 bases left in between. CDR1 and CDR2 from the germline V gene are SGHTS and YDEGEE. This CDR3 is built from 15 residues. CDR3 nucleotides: TGTGCCAGCAGCCTAACTTTAAGCTCTGGAAACACCATATATTTT. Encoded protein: CASSLTLSSGNTIYF.